This T cell receptor (beta chain) was sequenced for a study of control samples from healthy donors and cancer patients. The V and J ends lost 7 bases and 4 bases, in that order; junction bases with no gene match: 9. Germline V gene lookup returns CDR1 MNHNS and CDR2 SASEGT. CDR3 length: 15 amino acids. Profiled with immunoSEQ multiplex PCR; TCRdb holds only in-frame clones, not every one. The sample carries some 67,000 clones, over 85% recorded once. The specimen sequenced was PBMCs. This receptor was taken from a man aged 60 to 69 with lung cancer. The rearrangement joins TRBV6-1 to TRBJ2-2, with 7 bases fitting TRBD2. CDR3 residues: CASTLSGEGTGELFF. CDR3 DNA sequence: TGTGCCAGCACCCTAAGCGGGGAAGGCACCGGGGAGCTGTTTTTT.